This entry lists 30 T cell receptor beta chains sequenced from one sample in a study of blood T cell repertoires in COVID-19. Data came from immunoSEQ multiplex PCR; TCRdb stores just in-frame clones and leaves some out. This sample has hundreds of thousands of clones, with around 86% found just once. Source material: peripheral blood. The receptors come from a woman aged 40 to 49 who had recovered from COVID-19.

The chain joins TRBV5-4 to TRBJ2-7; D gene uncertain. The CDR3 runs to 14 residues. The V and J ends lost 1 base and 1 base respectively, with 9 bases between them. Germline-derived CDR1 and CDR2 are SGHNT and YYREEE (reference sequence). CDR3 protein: CASSLIEESYEQYF. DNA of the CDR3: TGTGCCAGCAGCTTGATCGAGGAATCCTACGAGCAGTACTTC. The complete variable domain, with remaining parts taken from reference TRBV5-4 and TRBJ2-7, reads ETGVTQSPTHLIKTRGQQVTLRCSSQSGHNTVSWYQQALGQGPQFIFQYYREEENGRGNFPPRFSGLQFPNYSSELNVNALELDDSALYLCASSLIEESYEQYFGPGTRLTVT.

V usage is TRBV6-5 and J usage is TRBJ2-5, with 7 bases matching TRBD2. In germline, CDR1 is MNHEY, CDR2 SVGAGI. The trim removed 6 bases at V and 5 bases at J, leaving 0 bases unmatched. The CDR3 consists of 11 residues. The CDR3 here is CASRRGETQYF. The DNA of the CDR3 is TGTGCCAGCAGGCGGGGGGAGACCCAGTACTTC.

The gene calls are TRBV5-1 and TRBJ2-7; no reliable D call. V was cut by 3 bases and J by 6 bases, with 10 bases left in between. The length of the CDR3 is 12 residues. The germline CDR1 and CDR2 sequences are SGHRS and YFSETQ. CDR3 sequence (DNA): TGCGCCAGCAGCTCAGGAACCGCCGAGCAGTACTTC. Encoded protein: CASSSGTAEQYF. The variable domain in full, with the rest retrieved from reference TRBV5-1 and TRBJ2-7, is KAGVTQTPRYLIKTRGQQVTLSCSPISGHRSVSWYQQTPGQGLQFLFEYFSETQRNKGNFPGRFSGRQFSNSRSEMNVSTLELGDSALYLCASSSGTAEQYFGPGTRLTVT.

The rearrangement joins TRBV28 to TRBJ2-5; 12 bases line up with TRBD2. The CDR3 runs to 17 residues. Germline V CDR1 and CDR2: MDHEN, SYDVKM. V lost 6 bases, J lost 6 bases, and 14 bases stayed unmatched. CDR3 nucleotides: TGTGCCAGCAGCCAGACTCCTAGCGGGGGGGCCCTACAGACCCAGTACTTC. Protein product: CASSQTPSGGALQTQYF.

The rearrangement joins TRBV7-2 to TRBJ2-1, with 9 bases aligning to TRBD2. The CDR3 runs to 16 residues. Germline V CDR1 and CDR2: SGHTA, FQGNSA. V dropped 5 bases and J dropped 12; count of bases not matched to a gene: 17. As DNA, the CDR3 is TGTGCCAGCAGCCCCTCCCAGCGGGGGGCAGGTTCGTTGCAGTTCTTC. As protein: CASSPSQRGAGSLQFF.

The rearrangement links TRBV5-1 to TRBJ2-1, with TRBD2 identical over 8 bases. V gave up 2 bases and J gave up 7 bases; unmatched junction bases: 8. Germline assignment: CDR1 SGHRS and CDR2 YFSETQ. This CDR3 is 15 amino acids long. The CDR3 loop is CASSFLAGLRNEQFF. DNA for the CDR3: TGCGCCAGCAGCTTTTTAGCGGGGCTGAGGAATGAGCAGTTCTTC.

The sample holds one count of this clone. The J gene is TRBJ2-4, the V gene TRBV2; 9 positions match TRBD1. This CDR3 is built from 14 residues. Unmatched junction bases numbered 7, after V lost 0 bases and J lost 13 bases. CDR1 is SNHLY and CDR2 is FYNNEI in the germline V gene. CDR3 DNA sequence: TGTGCCAGCAGTGAAGCCCGGGACAGGGAGTCCCAGTACTTC. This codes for CASSEARDRESQYF.

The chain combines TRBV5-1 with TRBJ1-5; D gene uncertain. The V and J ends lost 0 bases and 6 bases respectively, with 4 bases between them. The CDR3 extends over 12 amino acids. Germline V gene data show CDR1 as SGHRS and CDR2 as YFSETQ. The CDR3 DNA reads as TGCGCCAGCAGCTTGGCCAGTCAGCCCCAGCATTTT. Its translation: CASSLASQPQHF.

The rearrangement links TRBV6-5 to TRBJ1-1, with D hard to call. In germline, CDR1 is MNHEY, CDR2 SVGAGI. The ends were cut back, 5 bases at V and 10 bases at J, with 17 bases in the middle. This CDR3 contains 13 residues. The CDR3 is CASSHDPKGGAFF. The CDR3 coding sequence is TGTGCCAGCAGTCATGACCCAAAAGGAGGAGCTTTCTTT.

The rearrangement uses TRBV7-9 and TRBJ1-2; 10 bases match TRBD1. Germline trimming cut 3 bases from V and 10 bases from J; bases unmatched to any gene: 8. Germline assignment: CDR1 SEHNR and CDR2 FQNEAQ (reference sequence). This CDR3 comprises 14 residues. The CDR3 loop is CASSFAGTGALYTF. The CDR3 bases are TGTGCCAGCAGCTTCGCTGGGACAGGGGCTCTCTACACCTTC.

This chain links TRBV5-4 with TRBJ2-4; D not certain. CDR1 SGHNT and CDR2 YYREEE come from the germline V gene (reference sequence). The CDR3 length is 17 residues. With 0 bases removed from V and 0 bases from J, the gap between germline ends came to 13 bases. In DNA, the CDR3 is TGTGCCAGCAGCTTGGAACAGTCGCAGCTAGCCAAAAACATTCAGTACTTC. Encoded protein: CASSLEQSQLAKNIQYF.

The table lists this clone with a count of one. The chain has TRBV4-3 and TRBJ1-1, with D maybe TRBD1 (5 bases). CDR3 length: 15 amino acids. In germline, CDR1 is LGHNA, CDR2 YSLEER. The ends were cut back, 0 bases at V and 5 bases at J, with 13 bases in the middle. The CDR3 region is CASSQDPREGTEAFF. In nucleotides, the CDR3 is TGCGCCAGCAGCCAAGATCCCAGGGAGGGGACTGAAGCTTTCTTT.

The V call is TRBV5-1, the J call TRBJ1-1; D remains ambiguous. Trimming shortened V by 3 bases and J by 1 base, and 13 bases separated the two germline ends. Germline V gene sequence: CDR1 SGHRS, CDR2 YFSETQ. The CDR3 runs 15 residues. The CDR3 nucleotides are TGCGCCAGCAGCTCGTTGGGCAGACAGAACACTGAAGCTTTCTTT. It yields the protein CASSSLGRQNTEAFF.

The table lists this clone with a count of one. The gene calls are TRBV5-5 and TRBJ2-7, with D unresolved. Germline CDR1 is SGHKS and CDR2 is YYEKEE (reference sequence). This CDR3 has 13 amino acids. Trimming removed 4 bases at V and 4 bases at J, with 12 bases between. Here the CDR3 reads CASSPLTKYEQYF. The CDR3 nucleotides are TGTGCCAGCAGCCCATTGACAAAGTACGAGCAGTACTTC.

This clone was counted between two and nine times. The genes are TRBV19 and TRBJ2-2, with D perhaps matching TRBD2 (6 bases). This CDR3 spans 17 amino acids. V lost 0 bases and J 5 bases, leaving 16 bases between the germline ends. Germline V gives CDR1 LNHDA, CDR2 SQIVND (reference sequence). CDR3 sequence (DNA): TGTGCCAGTAGTATAGATGGGAGGACCCTGAAGACCGGGGAGCTGTTTTTT. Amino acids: CASSIDGRTLKTGELFF.

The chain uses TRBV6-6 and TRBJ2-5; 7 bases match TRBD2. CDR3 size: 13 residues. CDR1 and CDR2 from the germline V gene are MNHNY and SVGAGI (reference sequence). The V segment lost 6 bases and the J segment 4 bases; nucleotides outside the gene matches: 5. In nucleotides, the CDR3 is TGTGCCAGCAGCCAGCGGGGAGGAGAGACCCAGTACTTC. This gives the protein CASSQRGGETQYF.

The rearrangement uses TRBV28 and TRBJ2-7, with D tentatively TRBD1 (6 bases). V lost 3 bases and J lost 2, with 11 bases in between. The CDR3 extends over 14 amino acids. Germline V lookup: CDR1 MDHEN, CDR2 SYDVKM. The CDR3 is CASSLGHMTYEQYF. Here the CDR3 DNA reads TGTGCCAGCAGTTTGGGACACATGACCTACGAGCAGTACTTC.

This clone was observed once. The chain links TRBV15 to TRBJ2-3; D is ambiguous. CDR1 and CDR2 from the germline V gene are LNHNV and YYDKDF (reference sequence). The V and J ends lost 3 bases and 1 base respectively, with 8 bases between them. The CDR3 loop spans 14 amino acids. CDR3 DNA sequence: TGTGCCACCAGCAGTAGGCAGGGCACAGATACGCAGTATTTT. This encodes CATSSRQGTDTQYF.

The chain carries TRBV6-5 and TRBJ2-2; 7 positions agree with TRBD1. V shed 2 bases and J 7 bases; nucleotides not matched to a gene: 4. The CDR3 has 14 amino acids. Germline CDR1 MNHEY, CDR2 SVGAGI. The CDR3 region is CASSYRGGFGELFF. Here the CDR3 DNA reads TGTGCCAGCAGTTACCGAGGGGGCTTCGGGGAGCTGTTTTTT.

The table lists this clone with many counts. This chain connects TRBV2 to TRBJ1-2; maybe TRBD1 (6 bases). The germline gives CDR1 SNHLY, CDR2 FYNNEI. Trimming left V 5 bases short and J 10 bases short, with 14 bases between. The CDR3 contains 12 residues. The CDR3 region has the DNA TGTGCCAGCAGTCTGGACAGTTCCCTCTACACCTTC. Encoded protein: CASSLDSSLYTF.

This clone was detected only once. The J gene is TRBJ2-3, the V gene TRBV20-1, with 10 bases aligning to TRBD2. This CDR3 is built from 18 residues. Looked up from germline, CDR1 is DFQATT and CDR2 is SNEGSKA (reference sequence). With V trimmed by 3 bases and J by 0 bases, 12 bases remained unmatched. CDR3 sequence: CSASGLAGARPSTDTQYF. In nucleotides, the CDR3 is TGCAGTGCTAGTGGGCTAGCGGGGGCCAGACCTAGCACAGATACGCAGTATTTT.

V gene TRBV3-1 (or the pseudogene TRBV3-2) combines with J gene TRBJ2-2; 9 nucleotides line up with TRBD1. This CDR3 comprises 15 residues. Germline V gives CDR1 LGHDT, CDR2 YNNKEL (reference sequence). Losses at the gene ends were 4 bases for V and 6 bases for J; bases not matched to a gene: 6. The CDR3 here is CASSPRDREAGELFF. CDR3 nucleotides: TGTGCCAGCAGCCCTAGGGACAGGGAGGCCGGGGAGCTGTTTTTT.

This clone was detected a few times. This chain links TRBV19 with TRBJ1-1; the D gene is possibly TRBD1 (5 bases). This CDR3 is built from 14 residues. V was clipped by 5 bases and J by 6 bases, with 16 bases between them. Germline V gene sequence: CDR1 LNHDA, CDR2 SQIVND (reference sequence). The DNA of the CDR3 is TGTGCCAGTAGTCCCCCTCGGGGGTCTTCTGAAGCTTTCTTT. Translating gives CASSPPRGSSEAFF.

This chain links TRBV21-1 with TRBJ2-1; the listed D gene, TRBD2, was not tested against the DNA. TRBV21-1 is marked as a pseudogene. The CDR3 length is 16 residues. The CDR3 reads CASSKAGRGGYNEQFF. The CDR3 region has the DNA TGTGCCAGCAGCAAAGCAGGACGGGGGGGCTACAATGAGCAGTTCTTC.

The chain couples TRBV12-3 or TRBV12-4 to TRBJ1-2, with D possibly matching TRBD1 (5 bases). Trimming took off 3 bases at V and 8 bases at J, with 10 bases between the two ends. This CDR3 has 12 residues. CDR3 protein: CASSLGGRGYTF. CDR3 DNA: TGTGCCAGCAGTTTGGGGGGGAGAGGCTACACCTTC.

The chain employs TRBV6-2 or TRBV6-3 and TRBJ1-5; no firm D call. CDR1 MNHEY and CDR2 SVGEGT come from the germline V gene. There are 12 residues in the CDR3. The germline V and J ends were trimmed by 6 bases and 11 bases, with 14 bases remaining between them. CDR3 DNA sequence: TGTGCCAGCAGCCTCCGACGGGGAACCCAGCATTTT. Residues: CASSLRRGTQHF.

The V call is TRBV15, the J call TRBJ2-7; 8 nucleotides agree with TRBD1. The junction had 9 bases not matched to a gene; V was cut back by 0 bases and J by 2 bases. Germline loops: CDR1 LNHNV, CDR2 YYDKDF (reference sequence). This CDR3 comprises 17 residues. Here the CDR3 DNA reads TGTGCCACCAGCAGAGATAAGTTTGGGACAGGTCCCTACGAGCAGTACTTC. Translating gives CATSRDKFGTGPYEQYF.

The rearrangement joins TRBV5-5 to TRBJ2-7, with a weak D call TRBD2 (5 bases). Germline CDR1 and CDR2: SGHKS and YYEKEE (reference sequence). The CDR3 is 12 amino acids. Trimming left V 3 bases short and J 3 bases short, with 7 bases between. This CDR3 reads CASSWRFYEQYF. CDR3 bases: TGTGCCAGCAGCTGGAGGTTCTACGAGCAGTACTTC.

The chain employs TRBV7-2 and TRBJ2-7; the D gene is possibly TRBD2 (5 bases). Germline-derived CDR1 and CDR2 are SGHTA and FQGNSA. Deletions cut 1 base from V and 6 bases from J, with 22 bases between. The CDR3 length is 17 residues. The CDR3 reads CASSLGGGSRSTVEQYF. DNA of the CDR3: TGTGCCAGCAGCTTAGGAGGCGGGTCCCGGTCCACGGTCGAGCAGTACTTC. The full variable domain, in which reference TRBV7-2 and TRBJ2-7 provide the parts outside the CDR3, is GAGVSQSPSNKVTEKGKDVELRCDPISGHTALYWYRQSLGQGLEFLIYFQGNSAPDKSGLPSDRFSAERTGGSVSTLTIQRTQQEDSAVYLCASSLGGGSRSTVEQYFGPGTRLTVT.

The CDR3 protein is CASKPSGGSYNEQFF. CDR3 sequence (DNA): TGTGCCAGCAAGCCTAGCGGGGGGTCCTACAATGAGCAGTTCTTC. The chain is built from TRBV2 and TRBJ2-1; 11 bases map to TRBD2. J was trimmed by 1 base and V by 7 bases; bases with no gene match: 3. Germline loops: CDR1 SNHLY, CDR2 FYNNEI. There are 15 residues in the CDR3.